In this sample, the clone carrying this TCR beta chain turned up many times. This entry is derived from a study of human T cells and chemical hapten exposure. Study-wide context: All patients underwent weekly scalp dosing with diphenylcyclopropenone for the full approximately 25-week study. Patients, a majority of them female, were diagnosed with alopecia areata, totalis or universalis.

MiXCR, run by TCRdb on the RACE reads, gives a single entry per CDR3 protein. The sample consists of roughly 50,000 distinct CDR3 sequences, 11% of them appearing once. The CDR3 runs 14 residues. Germline V CDR1 and CDR2: ENHRY, SYGVKD. V lost 5 bases to trimming and J lost 5 bases, with 15 bases between them. Regarding time point: patch test 1, 2 weeks after DPC sensitization. The sample's treatment: therapeutic diphenylcyclopropenone sensitization with weekly scalp DPC. RNA extraction used unfractionated whole blood as the source of total RNA. This clonotype was sampled from a woman between 35 and 50 years old with alopecia areata. Some clones in this sample may be carry-over from other donors' samples. The V call is TRBV10-3, the J call TRBJ1-1; TRBD1 might be the D (6 bases). The sequencing here drew on whole blood, taken in connection with sensitization to the hapten diphenylcyclopropenone (DPC). For the CDR3, the DNA is TGTGCCATCAGTAACAAGGGGGTTAATACTGAAGCTTTCTTT. Translated: CAISNKGVNTEAFF.